These 29 T cell receptor beta chains originate from one sample sequenced in a study of T-cell reconstitution after alpha-beta-depleted transplantation in children. Unique molecular identifiers were incorporated when the TCRbeta library was constructed. In TCRdb, the PCR reads were re-called with MiXCR into one record per CDR3 protein. The sample contains hundreds of thousands of distinct CDR3 sequences, under 15% of which appear only once. This specimen consisted of PBMCs, obtained before TCRalphabeta/CD19-depleted stem cell transplant. The receptors here all came from a girl aged 2-15 years with congenital amegakaryocytic thrombocytopenia, due to receive a stem cell transplant.

Ten or more counts support this clonotype. The V call is TRBV20-1, the J call TRBJ2-2; 8 bases map to TRBD1. J gave up 2 bases and V 0 bases, and 2 bases lay outside the gene matches. The CDR3 runs to 15 residues. Germline V gene data show CDR1 as DFQATT and CDR2 as SNEGSKA (reference sequence). The CDR3 sequence: CSARDGQGNTGELFF. The CDR3 nucleotides are TGCAGTGCTAGAGATGGACAGGGTAACACCGGGGAGCTGTTTTTT.

This clonotype showed up just a few times. V and J are TRBV29-1 and TRBJ2-1, with D possibly matching TRBD2 (6 bases). The V gene lost 3 bases and the J gene lost 4 bases, with 19 bases spanning the gap. The CDR3 totals 16 residues. Per germline, CDR1 SQVTM and CDR2 ANQGSEA. The CDR3 here is CSVELREASLYNEQFF. Written as DNA, the CDR3 is TGCAGCGTTGAGTTGCGGGAAGCGAGTCTTTACAATGAGCAGTTCTTC.

The rearrangement links TRBV27 to TRBJ2-3, with TRBD1 as a possible D gene (5 bases). The CDR3 is made up of 14 amino acids. V gave up 4 bases and J gave up 2 bases, with 10 bases separating them. In germline, CDR1 is MNHEY, CDR2 SMNVEV (reference sequence). CDR3 nucleotides: TGTGCCAGCAGTTCCACAGGTGCCACAGATACGCAGTATTTT. Translated: CASSSTGATDTQYF.

The J gene is TRBJ2-7, the V gene TRBV30; D is unclear. The CDR3 sequence is 11 residues long. Germline V gives CDR1 GTSNPN, CDR2 SVGIG (reference sequence). Trimming took 2 bases from V and 7 from J, leaving 9 bases between them. The CDR3 sequence: CAWSYRIEQYF. The DNA for the CDR3 is TGTGCCTGGAGTTATAGAATTGAGCAGTACTTC.

This clonotype was recorded many times. CDR3 sequence: CSARARVNGELFF. CDR3 nucleotide sequence: TGCAGTGCTAGAGCCAGGGTGAACGGGGAGCTGTTTTTT. This chain joins TRBV20-1 and TRBJ2-2; possible D gene TRBD1, 5 bases. Per the germline V gene, CDR1 is DFQATT and CDR2 is SNEGSKA (reference sequence). V was shortened by 1 base and J by 7 bases, with 10 bases between the two germline ends. This CDR3 comprises 13 residues.

The chain uses TRBV7-9 and TRBJ1-1; possibly TRBD1 for D (6 bases). Deletions cut 5 bases from V and 5 bases from J, with 24 bases between. The CDR3 loop spans 17 amino acids. Per the germline V gene, CDR1 is SEHNR and CDR2 is FQNEAQ (reference sequence). CDR3 amino acids: CASSLLGKQGVQTEAFF. The CDR3 DNA follows: TGTGCCAGCAGCCTACTGGGAAAACAGGGCGTACAGACTGAAGCTTTCTTT.

This clonotype was seen a handful of times. The gene calls are TRBV12-3 or TRBV12-4 and TRBJ2-3; no clear D. Trimming took 4 bases from V and 6 from J, leaving 11 bases between them. The CDR3 consists of 13 residues. The DNA of the CDR3 is TGTGCCAGCAGTTCGCCCATCCGGGATACGCAGTATTTT. Encoded protein: CASSSPIRDTQYF.

This clonotype was counted ten times or more. This chain links TRBV20-1 with TRBJ2-1, with D perhaps matching TRBD2 (5 bases). The CDR3 sequence is 18 residues long. Trimming stripped 3 bases from V and 5 bases from J, with 26 bases between. Germline CDR1 and CDR2: DFQATT and SNEGSKA (reference sequence). The CDR3 nucleotides are TGCAGTGCTAGCGAAGACGCATGGAGGTCTAGACCAAACAATGAGCAGTTCTTC. Amino acid sequence: CSASEDAWRSRPNNEQFF.

This clonotype was detected a few times. The V and J genes are TRBV7-8 and TRBJ2-5, with a weak D call TRBD1 (6 bases). Germline CDR1 SGHVS, CDR2 FQNEAQ. This CDR3 spans 14 amino acids. Trimming stripped 6 bases from V and 2 bases from J, with 13 bases between. As DNA, the CDR3 is TGTGCCAGCAGTCTCCGGACAGATCAAGAGACCCAGTACTTC. Translating gives CASSLRTDQETQYF.

There are many counts of this clonotype. The chain combines TRBV11-2 with TRBJ2-7, with a tentative D call TRBD1 (6 bases). The V gene's germline CDR1 is SGHAT and CDR2 FQNNGV. This CDR3 region has 15 residues. V gave up 5 bases and J gave up 10 bases, with 24 bases separating them. The CDR3 loop reads CASSPRVLDSKIQYF. The CDR3, as DNA: TGTGCCAGCAGCCCGAGAGTGTTGGACAGCAAAATACAGTACTTC.

This clonotype was seen repeatedly, ten times or more. A junction boundary mismatches the germline segment, possibly from a read error. This chain uses TRBV6-5 with TRBJ1-1; D unclear. Germline V gives CDR1 MNHEY, CDR2 SVGAGI. The CDR3 extends over 13 amino acids. The CDR3 spells CASSYSENTEAFF. CDR3 nucleotide sequence: TGCGCCAGCAGCTATAGCGAGAACACTGAAGCTTTCTTT.

This clonotype occurred a few times. V and J are TRBV12-3 or TRBV12-4 and TRBJ2-7; D perhaps matches TRBD2 (5 bases). This CDR3 has 16 amino acids. V lost 2 bases to trimming and J lost 4 bases, with 18 bases between them. The CDR3 nucleotides are TGTGCCAGCAGTTTATCGCCGAGGACGGGAATTTACGAGCAGTACTTC. Protein: CASSLSPRTGIYEQYF.

The chain recombines TRBV12-3 or TRBV12-4 with TRBJ1-2; possible D gene TRBD1, 5 bases. Trimming removed 6 bases at V and 6 bases at J, with 17 bases between. This CDR3 comprises 14 residues. CDR3 sequence (DNA): TGTGCCAGCAGCCCCGACGGGTGGGGGAATGGCTACACCTTC. Translating gives CASSPDGWGNGYTF.

As for this clonotype: Compared with germline, one end of the junction differs, possibly owing to a read error. This chain joins TRBV19 and TRBJ1-5; D may be TRBD1 (5 bases). CDR3 length equals 11 residues. From germline, CDR1 is LNHDA and CDR2 SQIVND (reference sequence). Here the CDR3 reads CASSVGAAQVF. CDR3 DNA sequence: TGTGCCAGTAGTGTTGGGGCGGCCCAAGTTTTT.

This clonotype was recorded many times. The chain couples TRBV6-5 to TRBJ2-1, with 12 bases lining up with TRBD2. Germline V CDR1 and CDR2: MNHEY, SVGAGI. V lost 8 bases to trimming and J lost 8 bases; unmatched junction nucleotides: 7. CDR3 length: 14 amino acids. The CDR3 nucleotides are TGTGCCAGCGCTAGCGGGAGGGCCTTAGATGAGCAGTTCTTC. Amino acid sequence: CASASGRALDEQFF.

This chain uses TRBV7-9 with TRBJ1-1; D unclear. V was shortened by 2 bases and J by 5 bases, with 15 bases between the two germline ends. CDR1 and CDR2 from the germline V gene are SEHNR and FQNEAQ (reference sequence). The CDR3 spans 15 residues. The CDR3 loop reads CASSLSSGAGTEAFF. The DNA of the CDR3 is TGTGCCAGCAGCTTATCGTCGGGTGCTGGGACTGAAGCTTTCTTT.

This clonotype was seen ten or more times. In DNA, the CDR3 is TGTGCCAGCAGCTTAGGGGACAATACTAATGAAAAACTGTTTTTT. Its protein is CASSLGDNTNEKLFF. This chain connects TRBV7-2 to TRBJ1-4, with TRBD1 as a possible D gene (6 bases). In germline, CDR1 is SGHTA, CDR2 FQGNSA. The CDR3 has 15 residues. Trimming shortened V by 1 base and J by 2 bases, and 8 bases separated the two germline ends.

There are many counts of this clonotype. The V call is TRBV12-3 or TRBV12-4, the J call TRBJ2-5; TRBD2 agrees at 8 bases. This CDR3 has 14 amino acids. The trim removed 5 bases at V and 4 bases at J, leaving 6 bases unmatched. CDR3 amino acids: CASSQREFAETQYF. The CDR3 DNA reads TGTGCCAGCAGTCAGCGGGAGTTCGCAGAGACCCAGTACTTC.

This clonotype was counted a few times. V is TRBV7-9 and J is TRBJ2-5, with D tentatively TRBD2 (6 bases). The CDR3 spans 15 residues. The V end lost 1 base, the J end lost 4 bases, and 13 bases lay between the germline ends. Germline V gives CDR1 SEHNR, CDR2 FQNEAQ (reference sequence). This chain's CDR3 is CASSLDTRRGETQYF. In nucleotides, the CDR3 is TGTGCCAGCAGCTTAGATACTAGGAGGGGAGAGACCCAGTACTTC.

The chain is built from TRBV25-1 and TRBJ2-3, with D perhaps matching TRBD2 (5 bases). Trimming left V 1 base short and J 3 bases short, with 14 bases between. This CDR3 has 16 amino acids. Germline CDR1 MGHDK, CDR2 SYGVNS. CDR3 coding DNA: TGTGCCAGCAGTGAATTCGAGGGAAAGGGTACAGATACGCAGTATTTT. This encodes CASSEFEGKGTDTQYF.

This chain links TRBV5-1 with TRBJ2-3, with D perhaps TRBD2 (5 bases). This CDR3 has 15 residues. Trimming took off 3 bases at V and 2 bases at J, with 13 bases between the two ends. The V gene's germline CDR1 is SGHRS and CDR2 YFSETQ. For the CDR3, the DNA is TGCGCCAGCAGCTCGGGCGGGCAGTTCACAGATACGCAGTATTTT. Its protein product is CASSSGGQFTDTQYF.

This chain joins TRBV5-1 and TRBJ2-7; 8 bases are a match to TRBD1. The CDR3 has 13 residues. J was trimmed by 3 bases and V by 6 bases; bases with no gene match: 5. CDR1 is SGHRS and CDR2 is YFSETQ in the germline V gene. CDR3 sequence (DNA): TGCGCCAGCACCGCCGGGACAGGCTACGAGCAGTACTTC. Protein product: CASTAGTGYEQYF.

The V and J genes are TRBV4-1 and TRBJ1-5; 11 bases line up with TRBD1. Unmatched junction bases numbered 4, after V lost 1 base and J lost 5 bases. The CDR3 sequence is 16 residues long. The germline V gene has CDR1 MGHRA and CDR2 YSYEKL. The CDR3 nucleotides read TGCGCCAGCAGCCAAGGGGGACAGGGGGGCCATCAGCCCCAGCATTTT. Its translation: CASSQGGQGGHQPQHF.

The J gene is TRBJ2-3, the V gene TRBV5-1; TRBD2 aligns across 7 bases. The CDR3 is 16 amino acids. V lost 0 bases to trimming and J lost 4 bases; unmatched junction nucleotides: 8. CDR1 is SGHRS and CDR2 is YFSETQ in the germline V gene. Written as DNA, the CDR3 is TGCGCCAGCAGCTTGGAGACGGGAGGTGGAGCAGATACGCAGTATTTT. Translated, it gives CASSLETGGGADTQYF.

This clonotype was found many times. The chain links TRBV28 to TRBJ2-3, with 9 bases identical to TRBD1. Germline CDR1 MDHEN, CDR2 SYDVKM. CDR3 length equals 15 residues. The junction had 5 bases not matched to a gene; V was cut back by 6 bases and J by 1 base. CDR3 DNA sequence: TGTGCCAGCAGCAACTGGGACAGGGGCACAGATACGCAGTATTTT. It translates to CASSNWDRGTDTQYF.

This clonotype has a count of ten or more. The chain carries TRBV25-1 and TRBJ1-2, with TRBD1 matching over 8 bases. The CDR3 is 15 residues long. Per the germline V gene, CDR1 is MGHDK and CDR2 is SYGVNS. J gave up 2 bases and V 1 base, and 3 bases lay outside the gene matches. The CDR3 spells CASSESGQANYGYTF. CDR3 coding DNA: TGTGCCAGCAGTGAATCGGGACAGGCGAACTATGGCTACACCTTC.

This clonotype was observed a few times. The chain is built from TRBV6-5 and TRBJ2-7, with D uncertain. The CDR3 runs to 14 residues. Germline V CDR1 and CDR2: MNHEY, SVGAGI. Trimming removed 2 bases from V and 1 base from J, with 9 bases in between. For the CDR3, the DNA is TGTGCCAGCAGTTACAATGGGCTTTCCTACGAGCAGTACTTC. Protein product: CASSYNGLSYEQYF.

The chain is built from TRBV5-1 and TRBJ2-7; the D gene is possibly TRBD2 (6 bases). The germline V gene has CDR1 SGHRS and CDR2 YFSETQ. V was pared by 3 bases and J by 2 bases, with 12 bases between. This CDR3 has 14 residues. The CDR3, as DNA: TGCGCCAGCAGCTCCCGGACTACAACCTACGAGCAGTACTTC. Protein product: CASSSRTTTYEQYF.

The chain joins TRBV20-1 to TRBJ2-1; possibly TRBD1 for D (5 bases). Germline CDR1 DFQATT, CDR2 SNEGSKA (reference sequence). V gave up 6 bases and J gave up 1 base, with 19 bases separating them. This CDR3 is built from 16 residues. The CDR3 here is CSARVGAAGSYNEQFF. The CDR3 nucleotides read TGCAGTGCCCGGGTAGGGGCCGCTGGTTCCTACAATGAGCAGTTCTTC.